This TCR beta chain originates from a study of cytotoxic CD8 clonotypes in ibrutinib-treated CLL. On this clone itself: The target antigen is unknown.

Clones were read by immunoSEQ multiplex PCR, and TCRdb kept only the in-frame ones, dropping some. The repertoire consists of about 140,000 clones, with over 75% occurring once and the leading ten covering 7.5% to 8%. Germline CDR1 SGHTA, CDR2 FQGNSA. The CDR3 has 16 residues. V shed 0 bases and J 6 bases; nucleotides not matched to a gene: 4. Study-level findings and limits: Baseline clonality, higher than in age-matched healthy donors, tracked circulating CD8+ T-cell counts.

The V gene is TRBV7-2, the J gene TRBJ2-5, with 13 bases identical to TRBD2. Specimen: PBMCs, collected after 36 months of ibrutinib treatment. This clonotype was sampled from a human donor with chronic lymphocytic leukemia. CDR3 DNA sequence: TGTGCCAGCAGCTTAGCCGGACTAGCGGGAGTCAAGACCCAGTACTTC. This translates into CASSLAGLAGVKTQYF.